The 6 T cell receptor beta chains in this list originate from one sample, sequenced in a study of blood T cell repertoires in COVID-19. The method was immunoSEQ multiplex PCR; TCRdb's version includes in-frame clones alone and lacks a portion of them. The data hold more than 70,000 clones, with about nine tenths observed a single time. Source material: peripheral blood. The receptors originated from a woman aged 18-29 years with acute or convalescent COVID-19.

J is TRBJ1-2 and V is TRBV29-1; tentative D call: TRBD1 (6 bases). The CDR3 is 12 amino acids. The germline CDR1 and CDR2 sequences are SQVTM and ANQGSEA. Trimming stripped 7 bases from V and 6 bases from J, with 15 bases between. The CDR3: CSAGWQGNGYTF. In DNA, the CDR3 is TGCAGCGCTGGGTGGCAGGGGAATGGCTACACCTTC.

V usage is TRBV5-1 and J usage is TRBJ2-3; possibly TRBD2 for D (5 bases). Trimming stripped 4 bases from V and 6 bases from J, with 18 bases between. This CDR3 is 15 amino acids long. Germline V gene data show CDR1 as SGHRS and CDR2 as YFSETQ. CDR3 amino acids: CASSPGLLGRDTQYF. In DNA, the CDR3 is TGCGCCAGCAGCCCAGGACTGCTCGGCCGGGATACGCAGTATTTT.

V and J are TRBV5-1 and TRBJ2-5; no clear D gene. This CDR3 is 14 amino acids long. V lost 0 bases, J lost 3 bases, and 9 bases lay in between. The V gene's germline CDR1 is SGHRS and CDR2 YFSETQ. This chain's CDR3 is CASSLGGSKETQYF. CDR3 in DNA: TGCGCCAGCAGCTTGGGCGGCAGCAAAGAGACCCAGTACTTC.

This chain uses TRBV18 with TRBJ1-1, with D unclear. Trimming removed 3 bases from V and 1 base from J, with 3 bases in between. The CDR3 covers 12 residues. CDR1 and CDR2 from the germline V gene are KGHSH and LQKENI. The CDR3 loop reads CASSPGNTEAFF. The CDR3 DNA reads TGTGCCAGCTCACCCGGGAACACTGAAGCTTTCTTT.

This sequence joins TRBV9 and TRBJ1-1, with 8 bases identical to TRBD1. CDR1 is SGDLS, CDR2 YYNGEE, per germline. Trimming removed 4 bases from V and 11 bases from J; junction bases left unmatched: 16. The CDR3 is 15 residues long. The CDR3 coding sequence is TGTGCCAGCAGCAGCCGGGACAGGTTACCTCAGGGGGCTTTCTTT. Amino acids: CASSSRDRLPQGAFF.

This clone has only a few counts. This rearrangement joins TRBV7-9 to TRBJ2-7; 15 bases are shared with TRBD2. The V gene end was trimmed by 5 bases and the J gene end by 8 bases; junction bases not matched to a gene: 10. The CDR3 is 16 amino acids. Germline values: CDR1 SEHNR, CDR2 FQNEAQ (reference sequence). CDR3 bases: TGTGCCAGCAGCCCGGGACTAGCGGGAGGCCGGCAAAAGCAGTACTTC. As protein: CASSPGLAGGRQKQYF.